This T cell receptor (beta chain) was retrieved from a study of vaccination and CD4 T cells after COVID-19. Concerning this clonotype itself: The antigen is undetermined.

Described treatment: roughly nine-day PBMC culture with coronavirus spike peptide pools or control peptides (ViraFEST assay). Researchers used the Oncomine TCR Beta short-read assay to sequence DNA from cultured CD4+ T cells. One entry per CDR3 protein, called by TCRdb with MiXCR from the PCR reads. The sample consists of over 10,000 distinct CDR3 sequences, 55% to 60% of them appearing once. Sequencing was carried out using CD4+ T cells from blood, cultured in vitro. The receptor was isolated from a human donor who had recovered from COVID-19.

CDR3 coding DNA: TGTGCCAGCAGTTTAAAGCGGGGCAGCGGGACCCAGTACTTC. Amino acids: CASSLKRGSGTQYF. The V and J genes are TRBV12-3 or TRBV12-4 and TRBJ2-5; TRBD2 aligns across 7 bases. Trimming cost V 2 bases and J 7 bases; bases outside gene matches: 7. The CDR3 sequence is 14 residues long.